This section outlines one T cell receptor (beta chain) sequence together with its context. Its specificity is not known. This record comes from a study of T cell responses to AZD1222 COVID-19 vaccine. Study-wide points: Spike-specific TCR repertoires showed rising breadth and depth after two AZD1222 doses. The study reported that nearly half of spike-specific TCRs target unmutated variant regions. Clonal diversity may have been underestimated in mostly white British donors.

The CDR3 totals 14 residues. V dropped 5 bases and J dropped 5 bases, with 12 bases sitting between them. Germline CDR1 reads SNHLY; CDR2 reads FYNNEI. Sequencing used immunoSEQ multiplex PCR; TCRdb keeps in-frame clones, though not all of them. The profile shows more than 100,000 clones, around 86% of them singletons. This material consisted of peripheral blood, taken on day 0 of AZD1222 vaccination. This receptor was obtained from an adult in good health. The rearrangement joins TRBV2 to TRBJ2-2; the D gene is possibly TRBD2 (6 bases). Here the CDR3 DNA reads TGTGCCAGCAGTCCGGGACTTGAGACCGGGGAGCTGTTTTTT. This sequence encodes CASSPGLETGELFF.